A single sample gave rise to the 26 T cell receptor beta chains below, sequenced in a study of cytomegalovirus exposure and HLA in healthy donors (TCRdb year 2017). The library came from the immunoSEQ multiplex PCR assay. TCRdb mirrors the immuneACCESS table, restricted to in-frame sequences. Some clones are absent from its copies; in checked studies, under half trace to an unresolved V gene, and the reason for the others is unknown. For this sample the table gives 150,000 to 200,000 clones, of which 75% to 90% were detected only once. About 2.2% of the sample lies in the top ten. The source material was PBMCs. Receptors were obtained from a woman aged 18-29 years in good health and CMV-seronegative.

The J gene is TRBJ2-1, the V gene TRBV4-3, with D perhaps matching TRBD1 (5 bases). V dropped 2 bases and J dropped 6 bases, with 20 bases sitting between them. CDR1 is LGHNA and CDR2 is YSLEER in the germline V gene. This CDR3 is 17 amino acids long. The CDR3 protein is CASSQRVGLTGVNEQFF. CDR3 sequence (DNA): TGCGCCAGCAGCCAAAGGGTGGGGCTGACTGGCGTCAATGAGCAGTTCTTC.

The chain combines TRBV10-3 with TRBJ2-5, with D maybe TRBD1 (6 bases). Germline-derived CDR1 and CDR2 are ENHRY and SYGVKD. This CDR3 spans 15 amino acids. The V end lost 7 bases, the J end lost 5 bases, and 20 bases lay between the germline ends. CDR3 nucleotides: TGTGCCATCAAAAGAGGGACATCCAGGGGCGAGACCCAGTACTTC. Its translation: CAIKRGTSRGETQYF.

This chain joins TRBV5-1 and TRBJ1-4; 8 bases line up with TRBD1. The CDR3 covers 14 residues. After removal of 3 bases from V and 4 bases from J, the junction contained 2 bases not matched to a gene. Germline assignment: CDR1 SGHRS and CDR2 YFSETQ. The CDR3 sequence is CASSYDRGNEKLFF. Here the CDR3 DNA reads TGCGCCAGCAGCTATGACAGGGGTAATGAAAAACTGTTTTTT.

The V and J genes are TRBV29-1 and TRBJ1-2; D is uncertain. Germline V gene sequence: CDR1 SQVTM, CDR2 ANQGSEA. CDR3 length: 12 residues. V gave up 4 bases and J gave up 8 bases, with 14 bases separating them. CDR3 in amino acids: CSVVREGGGYTF. The CDR3, as DNA: TGCAGCGTTGTTAGGGAGGGAGGGGGCTACACCTTC.

This clone was seen only once. This chain links TRBV5-1 with TRBJ2-7, with D hard to call. The CDR3 runs 15 residues. Trimming shortened V by 3 bases and J by 7 bases, and 20 bases separated the two germline ends. The germline V gene has CDR1 SGHRS and CDR2 YFSETQ. CDR3 sequence: CASSWIGSAGREQYF. In DNA, the CDR3 is TGCGCCAGCAGCTGGATCGGGTCAGCCGGAAGGGAGCAGTACTTC.

The J gene is TRBJ2-1, the V gene TRBV27; 11 positions match TRBD2. V was clipped by 4 bases and J by 4 bases; unmatched bases: 6. The CDR3 loop spans 16 amino acids. Per germline, CDR1 MNHEY and CDR2 SMNVEV (reference sequence). In DNA form, the CDR3 reads TGTGCCAGCAGTTCCTTCCGGACTAGCGGGTACAATGAGCAGTTCTTC. It translates to CASSSFRTSGYNEQFF.

The rearrangement uses TRBV7-9 and TRBJ1-2, with D perhaps matching TRBD1 (5 bases). V lost 4 bases and J lost 4, with 13 bases in between. Germline loops: CDR1 SEHNR, CDR2 FQNEAQ (reference sequence). The CDR3 has 14 amino acids. As DNA, the CDR3 is TGTGCCAGCAGCTCCCTCGGGGGTCCCTATGGCTACACCTTC. It translates to CASSSLGGPYGYTF.

This clone was seen a handful of times. The chain has TRBV19 and TRBJ1-2, with D perhaps TRBD1 (6 bases). Deletions cut 2 bases from V and 2 bases from J, with 6 bases between. CDR3 length equals 13 residues. Germline values: CDR1 LNHDA, CDR2 SQIVND (reference sequence). Here the CDR3 reads CASSIQGNYGYTF. The CDR3 DNA follows: TGTGCCAGTAGTATACAGGGGAACTATGGCTACACCTTC.

The chain has TRBV5-1 and TRBJ2-4, with D possibly being TRBD2 (6 bases). The CDR3 consists of 14 residues. Between the trimmed V and J ends, which lost 0 bases and 4 bases, there was a span of 8 bases. Germline V gene sequence: CDR1 SGHRS, CDR2 YFSETQ. The DNA of the CDR3 is TGCGCCAGCAGCTTGGACGGGGGAAAAAACATTCAGTACTTC. Translation gives CASSLDGGKNIQYF.

This clone has more than one count but fewer than ten. The gene calls are TRBV6-5 and TRBJ1-2; D remains unclear. V shed 6 bases and J shed 4 bases, with 15 bases lying between them. Looked up from germline, CDR1 is MNHEY and CDR2 is SVGAGI. The CDR3 totals 14 residues. In DNA form, the CDR3 reads TGTGCCAGCAGGACCCAGGCGTATAGCTATGGCTACACCTTC. Residues: CASRTQAYSYGYTF.

The DNA for the CDR3 is TGTGCCATCAGTGATCGGACAGGGAGTTATGGCTACACCTTC. Amino acid sequence: CAISDRTGSYGYTF. The rearrangement uses TRBV10-3 and TRBJ1-2, with 8 positions matching TRBD1. The junction had 5 bases not matched to a gene; V was cut back by 3 bases and J by 5 bases. The CDR3 loop spans 14 amino acids. In germline, CDR1 is ENHRY, CDR2 SYGVKD.

This clone was found a few times. The J gene is TRBJ1-6, the V gene TRBV4-1; D might be TRBD1 (5 bases). The CDR3 covers 13 residues. Germline V gene sequence: CDR1 MGHRA, CDR2 YSYEKL. Trimming cost V 1 base and J 15 bases, with 13 bases left between them. The CDR3 protein is CASSQAGGDLLHF. The CDR3 DNA reads as TGCGCCAGCAGCCAAGCCGGAGGGGATCTCCTCCACTTT.

This clone was counted between two and nine times. The chain is built from TRBV27 and TRBJ1-1, with 10 positions matching TRBD1. The J segment lost 10 bases and the V segment lost 3 bases, leaving 8 bases of the junction unmatched. Germline CDR1 and CDR2: MNHEY and SMNVEV (reference sequence). The CDR3 contains 14 residues. CDR3 DNA sequence: TGTGCCAGCAGTTTGGGACAGGGGTTACGGGGAGCTTTCTTT. Its protein is CASSLGQGLRGAFF.

This clone was detected once. The CDR3 DNA reads TGCAGCGTTTGTGAGACAGAGTACACTGAAGCTTTCTTT. The encoded protein is CSVCETEYTEAFF. J is TRBJ1-1 and V is TRBV29-1; D might be TRBD1 (5 bases). CDR1 SQVTM and CDR2 ANQGSEA come from the germline V gene. Trimming took off 5 bases at V and 3 bases at J, with 13 bases between the two ends. This CDR3 spans 13 amino acids.

This clone has at least ten counts. The chain recombines TRBV19 with TRBJ2-5; a weak D match, TRBD1 (6 bases). Germline V lookup: CDR1 LNHDA, CDR2 SQIVND (reference sequence). The CDR3 extends over 14 amino acids. The ends were cut back, 1 base at V and 5 bases at J, with 11 bases in the middle. The CDR3 here is CASSIVQGQETQYF. In DNA form, the CDR3 reads TGTGCCAGTAGTATAGTCCAGGGGCAGGAGACCCAGTACTTC.

The chain has TRBV4-3 and TRBJ2-7; D remains unclear. This CDR3 spans 16 amino acids. Trimming stripped 0 bases from V and 0 bases from J, with 12 bases between. CDR1 LGHNA and CDR2 YSLEER come from the germline V gene. The CDR3 is CASSQEGNCSSYEQYF. The CDR3 bases are TGCGCCAGCAGCCAAGAGGGCAACTGCAGCTCCTACGAGCAGTACTTC.

The V gene is TRBV7-8, the J gene TRBJ2-7; 8 bases align to TRBD1. This CDR3 is 16 amino acids long. CDR1 and CDR2 from the germline V gene are SGHVS and FQNEAQ. V was pared by 5 bases and J by 0 bases, with 9 bases of the junction left unmatched. The CDR3 sequence: CASSLEDRAVSYEQYF. In DNA form, the CDR3 reads TGTGCCAGCAGCCTAGAGGACAGGGCAGTCTCCTACGAGCAGTACTTC.

CDR3: CASSLVPDTGELFF. The CDR3 DNA is TGCGCCAGCAGCTTGGTCCCGGACACCGGGGAGCTGTTTTTT. J is TRBJ2-2 and V is TRBV5-1; no firm D call. This CDR3 has 14 residues. Germline CDR1 reads SGHRS; CDR2 reads YFSETQ. The V and J ends lost 0 bases and 3 bases respectively, with 6 bases between them.

This chain uses TRBV9 with TRBJ1-2; 7 bases line up with TRBD1. Germline lookup yields CDR1 SGDLS and CDR2 YYNGEE. The junction had 7 bases not matched to a gene; V was cut back by 4 bases and J by 4 bases. The CDR3 spans 14 residues. The CDR3 loop is CASSTQGDLYGYTF. CDR3 nucleotide sequence: TGTGCCAGCAGCACCCAGGGGGACCTCTATGGCTACACCTTC.

The gene calls are TRBV27 and TRBJ1-5, with 9 bases that match TRBD1. Trimming took 4 bases from V and 0 from J; bases not matched to a gene: 7. CDR1 MNHEY and CDR2 SMNVEV come from the germline V gene (reference sequence). This CDR3 contains 17 residues. This CDR3 reads CASSSGQGLISNQPQHF. The DNA for the CDR3 is TGTGCCAGCAGTTCGGGACAGGGTCTCATTAGCAATCAGCCCCAGCATTTT.

This clone was found once. The J gene is TRBJ2-7, the V gene TRBV30; D might be TRBD1 (5 bases). Germline CDR1 is GTSNPN and CDR2 is SVGIG (reference sequence). Trimming pared 1 base from V and 3 bases from J, leaving 7 bases between. CDR3 size: 12 residues. This chain's CDR3 is CAWSGTGYEQYF. CDR3 DNA: TGTGCCTGGAGTGGCACAGGCTACGAGCAGTACTTC.

This rearrangement joins TRBV19 to TRBJ1-1; D is perhaps TRBD1 (6 bases). CDR3 length: 13 residues. Germline CDR1 reads LNHDA; CDR2 reads SQIVND (reference sequence). Trimming took off 1 base at V and 8 bases at J, with 11 bases between the two ends. CDR3 in DNA: TGTGCCAGTAGTATAGTGGGAGGGGGAGAAGCTTTCTTT. Its protein product is CASSIVGGGEAFF.

The V call is TRBV19, the J call TRBJ1-5; 7 positions agree with TRBD1. Germline V lookup: CDR1 LNHDA, CDR2 SQIVND (reference sequence). V shed 6 bases, J shed 1 base, and the junction held 12 bases outside the gene matches. The CDR3 sequence is 17 residues long. The CDR3 sequence is CASSGQERRGSNQPQHF. CDR3 coding DNA: TGTGCCAGTAGCGGACAGGAACGTCGTGGGAGCAATCAGCCCCAGCATTTT.

The chain employs TRBV7-2 and TRBJ1-1; no firm D call. Trimming took off 6 bases at V and 1 base at J, with 18 bases between the two ends. From germline, CDR1 is SGHTA and CDR2 FQGNSA. The CDR3 consists of 16 residues. Here the CDR3 reads CASRSRREGGNTEAFF. The CDR3 region has the DNA TGTGCCAGCAGATCTAGAAGGGAGGGTGGGAACACTGAAGCTTTCTTT.

The V call is TRBV5-5, the J call TRBJ1-5, with 7 bases that match TRBD1. The CDR3 is 14 amino acids. With 3 bases clipped from V and 7 bases from J, the junction kept 7 bases outside the gene matches. Germline CDR1 and CDR2: SGHKS and YYEKEE (reference sequence). As DNA, the CDR3 is TGTGCCAGCAGCTCTACAGGGGCTGGGCAGCCCCAGCATTTT. Protein: CASSSTGAGQPQHF. Full variable domain (rest looked up from reference TRBV5-5 and TRBJ1-5): DAGVTQSPTHLIKTRGQQVTLRCSPISGHKSVSWYQQVLGQGPQFIFQYYEKEERGRGNFPDRFSARQFPNYSSELNVNALLLGDSALYLCASSSTGAGQPQHFGDGTRLSIL.

Concerning this clone: Just one base apart from a much larger clone, this may be a read error. The chain has TRBV5-6 and TRBJ1-6; 7 bases are shared with TRBD1. Per germline, CDR1 SGHDT and CDR2 YYEEEE. V was pared by 1 base and J by 6 bases, with 4 bases of the junction left unmatched. The CDR3 covers 15 residues. CDR3 nucleotides: TGTGCCAGCAGCTTGTCGGGACAGATTAATTCACCCCTCCACTTT. This encodes CASSLSGQINSPLHF.